This TCR beta chain was recorded in a study of PD-1 blockade in classical Hodgkin lymphoma. Clones were read by immunoSEQ multiplex PCR, and TCRdb kept only the in-frame ones, dropping some. The table shows fewer than 45,000 clones, with approximately 86% occurring only once. Broader study findings: It was reported that newly diagnosed patients had less baseline TCR diversity than healthy donors.

Relapse after autologous stem cell transplantation occurred in every patient, and brentuximab vedotin exposure varied. Each best response was a complete response, a partial response or progressive disease. Note on this clone: The antigen is undetermined.

Sequenced here: peripheral blood mononuclear cells (PBMCs), sampled before the second cycle of nivolumab. The receptor's source is a human donor with classical Hodgkin lymphoma.

The CDR3: CASRLAGGGETQYF. The CDR3 DNA sequence: TGTGCCAGCAGACTAGCGGGGGGCGGAGAGACCCAGTACTTC. The chain uses TRBV27 and TRBJ2-5, with 12 bases aligning to TRBD2. Trimming cost V 6 bases and J 4 bases; bases outside gene matches: 3. The germline V gene has CDR1 MNHEY and CDR2 SMNVEV (reference sequence). The CDR3 is 14 amino acids.